The 31 T cell receptor beta chains given below trace back to one sample, sequenced in a study of T-cell reconstitution after alpha-beta-depleted transplantation in children (TCRdb year 2016). Libraries came from PCR. Sequencing relied on an Illumina HiSeq 2500. TCR libraries were prepared with molecular barcoding, using unique molecular identifiers to normalize TCRbeta repertoire quantification. The public reads were quality trimmed at Q25 with fastp and then assembled into clones with MiXCR by TCRdb, keeping productive beta chains. Every entry covers one CDR3 protein and lists the most common genes and DNA from its rows. A total of about 310,000 distinct CDR3 sequences appear in this sample, approximately 23% of them only once. The leading ten clones occupy approximately 11% of the sample. The sample's treatment or condition label is to be understood as: allogeneic hematopoietic cell transplantation with graft depleted of TCRalphabeta T cells and CD19 B cells.

This sample comprised PBMCs, mostly from graft donor cells, obtained 180 days after TCRalphabeta/CD19-depleted stem cell transplant. The receptors here all came from a male patient between 5 and 17 years old who had a stem cell transplant for acute lymphoblastic leukemia, so the T cells may come from the graft donor.

This rearrangement joins TRBV27 to TRBJ2-4, with TRBD1 as a possible D gene (5 bases). V dropped 3 bases and J dropped 1 base, with 19 bases sitting between them. CDR3 length: 18 residues. Looked up from germline, CDR1 is MNHEY and CDR2 is SMNVEV (reference sequence). In DNA, the CDR3 is TGTGCCAGCAGTTTGGGGCCCTTGGGCTTAACTGCCAAAAACATTCAGTACTTC. The encoded protein is CASSLGPLGLTAKNIQYF.

As DNA, the CDR3 is TGCAGTGCTAGAAGGGCGGGCGGGAGGACCCAGTACTTC. Translation: CSARRAGGRTQYF. V usage is TRBV20-1 and J usage is TRBJ2-5, with TRBD2 matching over 7 bases. The germline CDR1 and CDR2 sequences are DFQATT and SNEGSKA (reference sequence). The ends lost 2 bases at V and 7 bases at J; junction bases unmatched: 7. This CDR3 has 13 residues.

In this sample, this clonotype turned up a few times. This chain connects TRBV29-1 to TRBJ1-1; tentatively, D is TRBD1 (6 bases). The germline CDR1 and CDR2 sequences are SQVTM and ANQGSEA. The CDR3 is 12 amino acids. V dropped 6 bases and J dropped 6 bases, with 14 bases sitting between them. For the CDR3, the DNA is TGCAGCGTCATCAGGGGTCGCGCTGAAGCTTTCTTT. Translation gives CSVIRGRAEAFF.

The chain uses TRBV28 and TRBJ2-1, with a tentative D call TRBD1 (5 bases). V dropped 6 bases and J dropped 3 bases, with 12 bases sitting between them. Germline V gives CDR1 MDHEN, CDR2 SYDVKM. The CDR3 extends over 14 amino acids. CDR3 loop: CASRPPGYYNEQFF. The CDR3 DNA reads TGTGCCAGCAGGCCTCCAGGGTACTACAATGAGCAGTTCTTC.

This clonotype appeared a few times. V usage is TRBV5-1 and J usage is TRBJ2-7, with TRBD2 matching over 7 bases. Germline-derived CDR1 and CDR2 are SGHRS and YFSETQ. Trimming cost V 0 bases and J 4 bases; bases outside gene matches: 7. The length of the CDR3 is 15 residues. The CDR3 reads CASSLEGGSWYEQYF. The CDR3, as DNA: TGCGCCAGCAGCTTGGAAGGCGGGAGTTGGTACGAGCAGTACTTC.

This chain links TRBV27 with TRBJ2-3; D may be TRBD2 (6 bases). Between the trimmed V and J ends, which lost 7 bases and 10 bases, there was a span of 27 bases. The CDR3 extends over 16 amino acids. The germline V gene has CDR1 MNHEY and CDR2 SMNVEV (reference sequence). In DNA form, the CDR3 reads TGTGCCAGCATCGGGACTTCGAGGGGCACGTTCTCACCGCAGTATTTT. This encodes CASIGTSRGTFSPQYF.

This clonotype was detected only a few times. This sequence joins TRBV9 and TRBJ2-7, with D maybe TRBD2 (6 bases). The V gene's germline CDR1 is SGDLS and CDR2 YYNGEE. The CDR3 is 15 residues long. Trimming removed 0 bases from V and 3 bases from J, with 13 bases in between. CDR3 in amino acids: CASSVADGSVYEQYF. CDR3 DNA sequence: TGTGCCAGCAGCGTAGCGGACGGGAGCGTCTACGAGCAGTACTTC.

The chain carries TRBV11-2 and TRBJ2-2; 8 bases match TRBD2. The CDR3 loop spans 16 amino acids. The germline gives CDR1 SGHAT, CDR2 FQNNGV. With V trimmed by 6 bases and J by 7 bases, 13 bases remained unmatched. The CDR3 nucleotides are TGTGCCAGCAGTCCCAGGGAGCGGGAGATAGTCGGGGAGCTGTTTTTT. This encodes CASSPREREIVGELFF.

The chain combines TRBV5-1 with TRBJ2-3; 15 nucleotides match TRBD2. V gave up 4 bases and J gave up 5 bases; unmatched junction bases: 11. This CDR3 spans 18 amino acids. Per germline, CDR1 SGHRS and CDR2 YFSETQ. The CDR3 protein is CASSTGLAGGPRIDTQYF. As DNA, the CDR3 is TGCGCCAGCAGCACAGGACTAGCGGGAGGGCCGAGGATAGATACGCAGTATTTT. Complete variable domain (other parts from reference TRBV5-1 and TRBJ2-3): KAGVTQTPRYLIKTRGQQVTLSCSPISGHRSVSWYQQTPGQGLQFLFEYFSETQRNKGNFPGRFSGRQFSNSRSEMNVSTLELGDSALYLCASSTGLAGGPRIDTQYFGPGTRLTVL.

This clonotype turned up a few times. The chain couples TRBV12-3 or TRBV12-4 to TRBJ1-2, with 9 bases aligning to TRBD1. The J segment lost 6 bases and the V segment lost 5 bases, leaving 4 bases of the junction unmatched. This CDR3 is built from 13 residues. CDR3 sequence (DNA): TGTGCCAGCAGTCCCCGGACAGGGGATGGCTACACCTTC. Amino acid sequence: CASSPRTGDGYTF.

This clonotype was seen only a few times. The V call is TRBV12-3 or TRBV12-4, the J call TRBJ2-7; D is unresolved. CDR3 size: 15 residues. Trimming removed 3 bases at V and 2 bases at J, with 14 bases between. This CDR3 is CASSFSGVPPYEQYF. CDR3 DNA sequence: TGTGCCAGCAGTTTCAGTGGTGTTCCCCCCTACGAGCAGTACTTC.

The V and J genes are TRBV6-9 and TRBJ1-2; D is unclear. The CDR3 contains 16 residues. Per germline, CDR1 MNHGY and CDR2 SVAAGI. With 0 bases removed from V and 1 base from J, the gap between germline ends came to 12 bases. The CDR3, as DNA: TGTGCCAGCAGTTATTCGGACCGAACGGATAACTATGGCTACACCTTC. It encodes CASSYSDRTDNYGYTF.

The CDR3 nucleotides read TGTGCCAGCAGCCCCAGAGCGGGAGGGCCGGATGAGCAGTTCTTC. Translation gives CASSPRAGGPDEQFF. The genes are TRBV7-9 and TRBJ2-1, with 10 bases identical to TRBD2. Germline trimming cut 5 bases from V and 8 bases from J; bases unmatched to any gene: 9. This CDR3 comprises 15 residues. In germline, CDR1 is SEHNR, CDR2 FQNEAQ (reference sequence).

This clonotype was detected only a few times. This chain joins TRBV4-1 and TRBJ2-7, with D uncertain. The CDR3 length is 12 residues. Germline loops: CDR1 MGHRA, CDR2 YSYEKL. Trimming took off 0 bases at V and 6 bases at J, with 6 bases between the two ends. CDR3 sequence: CASSQEGLEQYF. DNA for the CDR3: TGCGCCAGCAGCCAAGAAGGGCTCGAGCAGTACTTC.

This clonotype was seen a handful of times. J is TRBJ2-1 and V is TRBV9, with 10 positions matching TRBD2. CDR3 length: 15 amino acids. The V segment lost 4 bases and the J segment 3 bases; nucleotides outside the gene matches: 4. The V gene's germline CDR1 is SGDLS and CDR2 YYNGEE. This CDR3 reads CASSLLAGDYNEQFF. CDR3 in DNA: TGTGCCAGCAGCCTTCTAGCGGGAGACTACAATGAGCAGTTCTTC.

The table lists this clonotype with a few counts. The gene calls are TRBV2 and TRBJ1-5, with D perhaps matching TRBD1 (5 bases). The V end was cut by 1 base, the J end by 6 bases, with 25 bases between. Germline loops: CDR1 SNHLY, CDR2 FYNNEI. This CDR3 comprises 19 residues. Here the CDR3 reads CASSEEPLLDGVGGQPQHF. The CDR3 DNA follows: TGTGCCAGCAGTGAAGAACCCTTGTTGGACGGCGTTGGGGGTCAGCCCCAGCATTTT.

The chain carries TRBV7-8 and TRBJ2-2; D remains ambiguous. Trimming shortened V by 7 bases and J by 7 bases, and 16 bases separated the two germline ends. CDR1 and CDR2 from the germline V gene are SGHVS and FQNEAQ. The CDR3 has 14 residues. The CDR3 DNA reads TGTGCCAGCAACTCACTTACCGCTAGCGGGGAGCTGTTTTTT. It codes for CASNSLTASGELFF.

This sequence joins TRBV5-1 and TRBJ2-7; 7 bases map to TRBD2. Germline assignment: CDR1 SGHRS and CDR2 YFSETQ. V dropped 0 bases and J dropped 5; count of bases not matched to a gene: 5. The CDR3 contains 14 residues. CDR3 amino acids: CASSLVPGRDEQYF. The CDR3 DNA follows: TGCGCCAGCAGCTTGGTCCCAGGGAGGGACGAGCAGTACTTC.

DNA of the CDR3: TGTGCCAGCTCACCCGTGTTAATTCCTATGAACACTGAAGCTTTCTTT. Translated, it gives CASSPVLIPMNTEAFF. This sequence joins TRBV18 and TRBJ1-1; D unresolved. CDR3 size: 16 residues. Per the germline V gene, CDR1 is KGHSH and CDR2 is LQKENI. V was clipped by 3 bases and J by 0 bases, with 14 bases between them.

This chain links TRBV28 with TRBJ2-2; D tentatively fits TRBD1 or TRBD2 (6 bases each). The CDR3 length is 18 residues. Deletions cut 1 base from V and 3 bases from J, with 18 bases between. Looked up from germline, CDR1 is MDHEN and CDR2 is SYDVKM. The CDR3 DNA reads as TGTGCCAGCAGTTTATATTTTTGGAATAGGGGGGACACCGGGGAGCTGTTTTTT. It specifies CASSLYFWNRGDTGELFF.

This clonotype has more than one count but fewer than ten. The genes are TRBV5-1 and TRBJ1-1; D may be TRBD1 (5 bases). The CDR3 covers 14 residues. Germline-derived CDR1 and CDR2 are SGHRS and YFSETQ. V lost 4 bases, J lost 0 bases, and 10 bases lay in between. The CDR3 DNA follows: TGCGCCAGCAGCCTTTTACAGGTGAACACTGAAGCTTTCTTT. This gives the protein CASSLLQVNTEAFF. The full variable domain, in which reference TRBV5-1 and TRBJ1-1 provide the parts outside the CDR3, is KAGVTQTPRYLIKTRGQQVTLSCSPISGHRSVSWYQQTPGQGLQFLFEYFSETQRNKGNFPGRFSGRQFSNSRSEMNVSTLELGDSALYLCASSLLQVNTEAFFGQGTRLTVV.

The V and J genes are TRBV28 and TRBJ2-4, with 8 bases fitting TRBD1. Germline V lookup: CDR1 MDHEN, CDR2 SYDVKM. J gave up 1 base and V 7 bases, and 9 bases lay outside the gene matches. CDR3 size: 16 residues. The CDR3 sequence is CASKPDRDGAKNIQYF. CDR3 coding DNA: TGTGCCAGCAAGCCGGACAGGGACGGGGCCAAAAACATTCAGTACTTC.

The chain recombines TRBV20-1 with TRBJ1-1; TRBD1 matches at 7 bases. The CDR3 covers 14 residues. Germline trimming cut 1 base from V and 0 bases from J; bases unmatched to any gene: 2. Per the germline V gene, CDR1 is DFQATT and CDR2 is SNEGSKA (reference sequence). The CDR3 protein is CSARGGQLNTEAFF. Here the CDR3 DNA reads TGCAGTGCTAGAGGGGGACAGTTGAACACTGAAGCTTTCTTT.

This chain joins TRBV2 and TRBJ1-1, with D unclear. In germline, CDR1 is SNHLY, CDR2 FYNNEI. This CDR3 has 13 amino acids. V gave up 9 bases and J gave up 0 bases, with 11 bases separating them. The DNA of the CDR3 is TGTGCCAGGAGACGGCTCATGAACACTGAAGCTTTCTTT. Residues: CARRRLMNTEAFF.

The chain combines TRBV19 with TRBJ1-2, with D tentatively TRBD1 (5 bases). This CDR3 comprises 18 residues. Germline V gene lookup returns CDR1 LNHDA and CDR2 SQIVND (reference sequence). Trimming shortened V by 10 bases and J by 2 bases, and 29 bases separated the two germline ends. The CDR3 loop is CAISRAEGRYPLNYGYTF. The CDR3 DNA sequence: TGTGCCATCTCCAGGGCCGAGGGGCGCTATCCACTAAACTATGGCTACACCTTC.

The chain links TRBV14 to TRBJ2-1; 7 bases agree with TRBD2. The germline V gene encodes CDR1 SGHDN and CDR2 FVKESK. The CDR3 contains 12 residues. The ends lost 1 base at V and 10 bases at J; junction bases unmatched: 1. The CDR3 sequence: CASSQGAGEQFF. The CDR3 DNA sequence: TGTGCCAGCAGCCAAGGAGCGGGGGAGCAGTTCTTC.

This sequence joins TRBV5-1 and TRBJ2-5; D is perhaps TRBD1 (6 bases). CDR1 and CDR2 from the germline V gene are SGHRS and YFSETQ. The CDR3 totals 13 residues. The V gene lost 9 bases and the J gene lost 3 bases, with 15 bases spanning the gap. This CDR3 reads CATATGNEETQYF. CDR3 nucleotide sequence: TGCGCCACCGCGACAGGAAATGAAGAGACCCAGTACTTC.

The chain recombines TRBV3-1 with TRBJ2-5, with unresolved D. The CDR3 is made up of 15 amino acids. Per germline, CDR1 LGHDT and CDR2 YNNKEL (reference sequence). V dropped 6 bases and J dropped 3 bases, with 17 bases sitting between them. In DNA form, the CDR3 reads TGTGCCAGCAGACGACGTTGGACCAATGAAGAGACCCAGTACTTC. This codes for CASRRRWTNEETQYF.

As regards this clonotype: The junction departs from the called germline gene at one end, perhaps through a read error. The chain employs TRBV4-1 and TRBJ1-2; D remains unclear. Germline V gene data show CDR1 as MGHRA and CDR2 as YSYEKL. CDR3 length equals 16 residues. The CDR3 reads CASSEDWLSPYGSYTF. Written as DNA, the CDR3 is TGCGCCAGCAGCGAAGATTGGCTTTCTCCTTATGGTAGCTACACCTTC.

The chain joins TRBV5-1 to TRBJ2-7; no definite D call. V dropped 1 base and J dropped 4 bases, with 9 bases sitting between them. This CDR3 has 13 amino acids. Per the germline V gene, CDR1 is SGHRS and CDR2 is YFSETQ. This CDR3 is CASSLSGNYEQYF. CDR3 in DNA: TGCGCCAGCAGCTTGTCCGGCAATTACGAGCAGTACTTC. The full variable domain, rest sourced from reference TRBV5-1 and TRBJ2-7, is KAGVTQTPRYLIKTRGQQVTLSCSPISGHRSVSWYQQTPGQGLQFLFEYFSETQRNKGNFPGRFSGRQFSNSRSEMNVSTLELGDSALYLCASSLSGNYEQYFGPGTRLTVT.

V gene TRBV6-5 combines with J gene TRBJ2-2; D may correspond to TRBD1 or TRBD2 (5 bases each). The germline V gene encodes CDR1 MNHEY and CDR2 SVGAGI. CDR3 length: 18 residues. Between the trimmed V and J ends, which lost 0 bases and 5 bases, there was a span of 19 bases. The CDR3 coding sequence is TGTGCCAGCAGTTACTCGGAGGTGGGGCCTTGGAATACCGGGGAGCTGTTTTTT. Translated, it gives CASSYSEVGPWNTGELFF.